This TCR beta chain was documented in a study of spatial heterogeneity in lung cancer. Study overall: Where they were available, follow-up PBMC samples were sequenced, at a median of roughly two years after resection.

Findings of the study overall: Whereas they appeared in blood less at follow-up, ubiquitous expanded tumor TCRs appeared there more at resection.

The CDR3 runs 14 residues. Germline CDR1 reads SGHTA; CDR2 reads FQGNSA. Trimming removed 1 base at V and 6 bases at J, with 10 bases between. With regard to this clonotype: The antigen is not known.

TCRdb processed the 5' RACE reads anew with MiXCR; each CDR3 protein has one entry. The table records about 41,000 distinct CDR3 sequences, about 10% of them present only once. The time point here: blood at routine non-recurrence follow-up after resection. Whole RNA was taken from tumor, nontumor lung or frozen PBMC; it was then sequenced unsorted. This clonotype was sampled from a female donor with early-stage non-small cell lung cancer. Sequences were derived from PBMCs, sampled at follow-up. This chain uses TRBV7-2 with TRBJ2-1; D uncertain. CDR3 in DNA: TGTGCCAGCAGCTTAGATCCAGCCCTCAATGAGCAGTTCTTC. Amino acids: CASSLDPALNEQFF.